This T cell receptor beta chain is from a study of blood T cells in healthy people across ages. Study outcomes and limitations: Strong correlation existed between TCR beta diversity and naive T cell percentage. There were more naive CD4+ cells and higher diversity in long-lived donors than in aged donors. Estimated diversity, derived from one million T cells, was regarded as an underestimate.

With regard to this clonotype: The antigen remains unidentified. At one of its ends the junction is not consistent with the germline gene, which may arise from a read error.

Germline V gene sequence: CDR1 SGHKS, CDR2 YYEKEE (reference sequence). CDR3 size: 13 residues. Through a sample-barcoded 5' primer and a J-beta primer mix, a second PCR was run for roughly 6 to 11 cycles. TCRdb recomputed calls from the 5' RACE reads with MiXCR, one row per CDR3 protein. This table holds about 700,000 distinct CDR3 sequences, about 34% found once. This sequence originates from a woman aged 80 or older in good health. The genes are TRBV5-5 and TRBJ1-2; 8 bases match TRBD1. Material for sequencing was blood. CDR3 sequence reads: CASNLGQVYGYTF. The DNA for the CDR3 is TGTGCCAGCAACTTGGGACAGGTTTATGGCTACACCTTC. Full variable domain (rest looked up from reference TRBV5-5 and TRBJ1-2): DAGVTQSPTHLIKTRGQQVTLRCSPISGHKSVSWYQQVLGQGPQFIFQYYEKEERGRGNFPDRFSARQFPNYSSELNVNALLLGDSALYLCASNLGQVYGYTFGSGTRLTVV.